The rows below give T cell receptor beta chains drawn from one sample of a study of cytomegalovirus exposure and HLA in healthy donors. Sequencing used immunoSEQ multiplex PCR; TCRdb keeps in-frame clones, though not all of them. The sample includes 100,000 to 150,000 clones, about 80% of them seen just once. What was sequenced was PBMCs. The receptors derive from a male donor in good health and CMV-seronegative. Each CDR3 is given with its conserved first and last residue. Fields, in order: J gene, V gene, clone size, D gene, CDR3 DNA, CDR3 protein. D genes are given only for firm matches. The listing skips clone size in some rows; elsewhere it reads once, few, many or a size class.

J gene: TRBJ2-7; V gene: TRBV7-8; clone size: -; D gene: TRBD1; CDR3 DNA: TGTGCCAGCAGCTTTCGGACAGGGCTCTACGAGCAGTACTTC; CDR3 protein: CASSFRTGLYEQYF
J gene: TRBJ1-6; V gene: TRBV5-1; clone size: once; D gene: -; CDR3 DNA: TGCGCCAGCAGCTTGGCCCAGGGTATGGACTCACCCCTCCACTTT; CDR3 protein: CASSLAQGMDSPLHF
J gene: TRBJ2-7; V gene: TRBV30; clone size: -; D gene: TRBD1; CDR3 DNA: TGTGCCTGGGAGACAGGGAACTACGAGCAGTACTTC; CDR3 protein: CAWETGNYEQYF
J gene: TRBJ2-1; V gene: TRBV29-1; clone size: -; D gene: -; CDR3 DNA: TGCAGCGCCCGACAGGCGTTACACAATGAGCAGTTCTTC; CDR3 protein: CSARQALHNEQFF
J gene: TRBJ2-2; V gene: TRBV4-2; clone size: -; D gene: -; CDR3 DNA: TGTGCCAGCAGCCCCAAGGCGGGGGCCGGGTCCGGGGAGCTGTTTTTT; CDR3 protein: CASSPKAGAGSGELFF
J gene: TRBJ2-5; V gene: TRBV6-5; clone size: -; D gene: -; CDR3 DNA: TGTGCCAGCAGTTACCCGTCGCCGGGGGAGCAGTACTTC; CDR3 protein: CASSYPSPGEQYF
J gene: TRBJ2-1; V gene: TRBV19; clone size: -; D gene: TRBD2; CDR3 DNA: TGTGCCAGTAGCCCCCCGGGGGGCTCCTACAATGAGCAGTTCTTC; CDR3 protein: CASSPPGGSYNEQFF
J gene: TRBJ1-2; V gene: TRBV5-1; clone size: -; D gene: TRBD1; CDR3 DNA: TGCGCCAGCAGCAGAGGGACAGGGGGCGAGGGCTACACCTTC; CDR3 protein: CASSRGTGGEGYTF
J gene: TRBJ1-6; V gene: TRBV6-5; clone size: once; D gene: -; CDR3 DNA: TGTGCCAGAGGGCGGGATAATTCACCCCTCCACTTT; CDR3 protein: CARGRDNSPLHF
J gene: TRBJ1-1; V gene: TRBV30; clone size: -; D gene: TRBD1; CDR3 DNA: TGTGCCTGGAGTGTATCCGGGACAGTGAACACTGAAGCTTTCTTT; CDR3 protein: CAWSVSGTVNTEAFF
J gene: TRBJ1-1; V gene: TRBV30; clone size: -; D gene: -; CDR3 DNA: TGTGCCTGGGGGGGCACTCACAGTGAAGCTTTCTTT; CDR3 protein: CAWGGTHSEAFF
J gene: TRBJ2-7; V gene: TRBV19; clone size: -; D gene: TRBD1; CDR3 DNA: TGTGCCAGTAGGGACAGGGGCTCCTACGAGCAGTACTTC; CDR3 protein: CASRDRGSYEQYF
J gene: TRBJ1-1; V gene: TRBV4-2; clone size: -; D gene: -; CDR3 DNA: TGTGCCAGCAGCGGACCGGGACAAAACACTGAAGCTTTCTTT; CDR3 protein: CASSGPGQNTEAFF